This is a list of T cell receptor beta chains from one sample in a study of OX40 agonist ivuxolimab in advanced cancers. Sequencing was performed with immunoSEQ multiplex PCR; in TCRdb, only in-frame clones are kept and a portion is missing. This table has around 53,000 clones, roughly nine tenths appearing once. Material: CD4+ or CD8+ T cells sorted from blood, obtained in a trial of the OX40 agonist ivuxolimab. These receptors all come from an adult with an advanced solid tumor such as melanoma, head and neck, liver or kidney cancer. The CDR3 runs from the conserved cysteine through the conserved F or W. A D gene is named only where the DNA matches it firmly. The size of a clone is reported for some rows only, either as once, few or many, or as a class for expanded clones.

>TRBJ1-5|-|-|TRBV6-1
TGTGCCAGCAGTGAATTTTGGGGTCTTAATCAGCCCCAGCATTTT
CASSEFWGLNQPQHF
>TRBJ1-1|-|-|TRBV29-1
TGCAGCGTTGCGAACACTGAAGCTTTCTTT
CSVANTEAFF
>TRBJ1-1|-|-|TRBV2
TGTGCCAGCAGGGTTAGAGGACAGACGAACACTGAAGCTTTCTTT
CASRVRGQTNTEAFF
>TRBJ2-5|-|TRBD2|TRBV9
TGTGCCAGCAGCGCTTGGACTAGCGGGGGGATGGAGACCCAGTACTTC
CASSAWTSGGMETQYF
>TRBJ1-6|-|-|TRBV19
TGTGCCAGTAGTATAGACGTTTCACCCCTCCACTTT
CASSIDVSPLHF
>TRBJ2-7|-|-|TRBV28
TGTGCCAGCAGTTTAAGCGAACAAAACGAGCAGTACTTC
CASSLSEQNEQYF
>TRBJ2-7|-|-|TRBV5-1
TGCGCCAGCAGCTTCCTGGACGGTTCCTACGAGCAGTACTTC
CASSFLDGSYEQYF
>TRBJ1-6|once|-|TRBV7-3
TGTGCCAGCAGCCTCCAGGGGATTGTCTCACCCCTCCACTTT
CASSLQGIVSPLHF
>TRBJ1-2|-|-|TRBV29-1
TGCAGCGTTGGGGGGCAGACTAACTATGGCTACACCTTC
CSVGGQTNYGYTF
>TRBJ2-3|-|TRBD2|TRBV4-1
TGCGCCAGCAGCCAATCATCGCAAAGACTAGCGGGTTCCCCCCGAGGCACAGATACGCAGTATTTT
CASSQSSQRLAGSPRGTDTQYF
>TRBJ2-3|few|-|TRBV11-2
TGTGCCAGCAGCCTCAGGGATTCGAGCACAGATACGCAGTATTTT
CASSLRDSSTDTQYF
>TRBJ2-5|-|-|TRBV29-1
TGCAGCGTCCGCCTTGTGGGGGGGCCCCGGTTGGAGTACTTC
CSVRLVGGPRLEYF
>TRBJ2-1|-|TRBD2|TRBV29-1
TGCAGCGTCCGGGTTCGGGAGGGAGCCACGATGTTCTTC
CSVRVREGATMFF
>TRBJ1-2|-|TRBD1|TRBV19
TGTGCCAGTAGTAGAGACAGGGTGGGCTATGGCTACACCTTC
CASSRDRVGYGYTF
>TRBJ2-7|few|-|TRBV5-1
TGCGCCAGCAGCTCCCAACCCACAGGGCTCGAGCAGTACTTC
CASSSQPTGLEQYF
>TRBJ1-1|once|-|TRBV10-3
TGTGCCATCGCCTCGGGTCTCAAGAACACTGAAGCTTTCTTT
CAIASGLKNTEAFF
>TRBJ1-2|-|-|TRBV11-2
TGTGCCAGCAGCGCACAACAGACCTATGGCTACACCTTC
CASSAQQTYGYTF
>TRBJ1-2|-|-|TRBV6-6
TGTGCCAGCAGTTTCACGGGGGGGTATGGCTACACCTTC
CASSFTGGYGYTF
>TRBJ1-3|-|-|TRBV5-4
TGTGCCAGCAGCTTGGAGGCAAGTGGAAACACCATATATTTT
CASSLEASGNTIYF
>TRBJ1-5|-|-|TRBV5-5
TGTGCCAGCAGCTTCGTACAGTCTAGCAATCAGCCCCAGCATTTT
CASSFVQSSNQPQHF
>TRBJ1-5|-|-|TRBV7-6
TGTGCCAGCAGCTCTCAGATTTGGGACAAAACACATAATCAGCCCCAGCATTTT
CASSSQIWDKTHNQPQHF
>TRBJ1-2|-|TRBD1|TRBV10-3
TGTGCCATCCAAGAGCCAGGGGGCTATAAGGGCTACACCTTC
CAIQEPGGYKGYTF
>TRBJ1-6|-|TRBD1|TRBV27
TGTGCCAGCAGCCCTGTACAGGGGAAAGGATCACCCCTCCACTTT
CASSPVQGKGSPLHF
>TRBJ1-1|once|-|TRBV29-1
TGCAAGTCAGGGGTTGGAACTGAAGCTTTCTTT
CKSGVGTEAFF
>TRBJ1-5|-|TRBD1|TRBV6-5
TGTGCCAGCACCCAGACAGGGGGGAATCAGCCCCAGCATTTT
CASTQTGGNQPQHF
>TRBJ1-6|-|-|TRBV19
TGTGCCAGTACCGCACTGGGACGGATGAATAATTCACCCCTCCACTTT
CASTALGRMNNSPLHF
>TRBJ1-2|-|-|TRBV30
TGTGCCTGGAGTGTACCGGGACACCCACTATGGGAGGGCTACACCTTC
CAWSVPGHPLWEGYTF
>TRBJ1-1|-|-|TRBV11-2
TGTGCCAGCAGCCCCGGCCCGGGGTGGGGGAACACTGAAGCTTTCTTT
CASSPGPGWGNTEAFF